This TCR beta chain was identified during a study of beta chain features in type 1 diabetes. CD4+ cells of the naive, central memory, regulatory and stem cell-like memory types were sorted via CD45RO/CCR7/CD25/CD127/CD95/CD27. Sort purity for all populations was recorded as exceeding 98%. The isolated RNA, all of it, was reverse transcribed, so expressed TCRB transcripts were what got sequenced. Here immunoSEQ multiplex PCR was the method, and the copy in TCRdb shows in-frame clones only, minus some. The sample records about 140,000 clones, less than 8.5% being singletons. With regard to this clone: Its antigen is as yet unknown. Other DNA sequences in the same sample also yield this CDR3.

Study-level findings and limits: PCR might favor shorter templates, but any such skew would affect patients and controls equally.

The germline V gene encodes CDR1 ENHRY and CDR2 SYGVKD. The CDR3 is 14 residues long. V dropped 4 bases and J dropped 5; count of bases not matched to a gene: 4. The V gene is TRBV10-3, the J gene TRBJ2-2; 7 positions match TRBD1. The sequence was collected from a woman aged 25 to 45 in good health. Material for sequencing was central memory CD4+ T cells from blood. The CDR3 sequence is CAISAGGRTGELFF. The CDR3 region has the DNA TGTGCCATCAGTGCAGGGGGACGAACCGGGGAGCTGTTTTTT.